These T cell receptor beta chains were read from a single sample in a study of identical twins. TCRdb processed the 5' RACE reads anew with MiXCR; each CDR3 protein has one entry. Counted here are 310,000 or so distinct CDR3 sequences, about 8.3% occurring once; the ten biggest clones make up 2% to 2.5%. Another study also made use of these data, one on yellow fever vaccine responses in identical twins.

The sequencing input was memory (CD45RO+) T cells sorted from blood. These receptors were obtained from a woman younger than 35 in good health. Both conserved end residues are part of each CDR3. The D gene is left open where the match is weak. Clone size is shown for a subset of rows, as once, few, many or a class of expanded clone.

J	D	size	V	DNA	CDR3
TRBJ1-2	-	many	TRBV5-1	TGCGCCAGCACTGGAGAGAACTATGGCTACACCTTC	CASTGENYGYTF
TRBJ2-2	TRBD2	few	TRBV14	TGTGCCAGCAGCCCCCGTAGCGGGGGGTCTGGGGAGCTGTTTTTT	CASSPRSGGSGELFF
TRBJ2-1	TRBD2	-	TRBV29-1	TGCAGCGTTGAGGGACTAGCCAATGAGCAGTTCTTC	CSVEGLANEQFF
TRBJ2-3	TRBD2	few	TRBV7-9	TGTGCCAGCAACACCTGGGGGGGACCTACAGATACGCAGTATTTT	CASNTWGGPTDTQYF
TRBJ2-1	-	-	TRBV18	TGTGCCAGCTCACCGGGGGGTTCAGGGAGCTCCTACAATGAGCAGTTCTTC	CASSPGGSGSSYNEQFF
TRBJ2-3	TRBD2	-	TRBV20-1	TGCAGTGCTAGAGATCTAGGAGCGGGAGGCCCCACAGATACGCAGTATTTT	CSARDLGAGGPTDTQYF
TRBJ2-5	-	few	TRBV29-1	TGCAGCGTTTGGGATTTGGACCCCCAAGAGACCCAGTACTTC	CSVWDLDPQETQYF
TRBJ2-5	TRBD2	many	TRBV20-1	TGCAGTGCTAGAGGGGAGCGGGGGGTAGGTGAGACCCAGTACTTC	CSARGERGVGETQYF
TRBJ2-1	TRBD2	many	TRBV24-1	TGTGCCACCAGTGACACCTCGACTAGCGGGAGCAATGAGCAGTTCTTC	CATSDTSTSGSNEQFF
TRBJ2-7	-	few	TRBV5-5	TGTGCCAGCAGCTTGCCGGGGGTCGGCTACGAGCAGTACTTC	CASSLPGVGYEQYF
TRBJ1-3	-	-	TRBV5-1	TGCGCCAGCCAAGAGGGGTCCGCCTCTGGAAACACCATATATTTT	CASQEGSASGNTIYF
TRBJ1-6	-	many	TRBV5-6	TGTGCCAGCAGCTTGGGGATCCGGGACACAACCTATAATTCACCCCTCCACTTT	CASSLGIRDTTYNSPLHF
TRBJ1-3	-	many	TRBV12-3/TRBV12-4	TGTGCCAGCAGAGTGAACTCTGGAAACACCATATATTTT	CASRVNSGNTIYF
TRBJ2-5	-	many	TRBV2	TGTGCCAGCACCTCGTACCAAGAGACCCAGTACTTC	CASTSYQETQYF
TRBJ1-4	TRBD1	-	TRBV10-3	TGTGCCACCGGAGGGACAGCGACGATCGAAAAACTGTTTTTT	CATGGTATIEKLFF
TRBJ1-6	TRBD1	-	TRBV7-9	TGTGCCACCGACGGACAGGGCAATTCACCCCTCCACTTT	CATDGQGNSPLHF
TRBJ2-5	-	few	TRBV10-3	TGTGCCATCAGGGGGACAAGTCAAGAGACCCAGTACTTC	CAIRGTSQETQYF
TRBJ2-4	TRBD2	many	TRBV29-1	TGCAGCGTTGTTGCGGGAGTGTGGGAGAACATTCAGTACTTC	CSVVAGVWENIQYF
TRBJ2-7	-	-	TRBV3-1	TGTGCCAGCAGCCAACGGCCAGGGTCCTACGAGCAGTACTTC	CASSQRPGSYEQYF
TRBJ2-6	TRBD2	few	TRBV10-3	TGTGCCACCCGACAGGGAGTAGCGGGGGACTCTGGGGCCAACGTCCTGACTTTC	CATRQGVAGDSGANVLTF
TRBJ2-5	-	few	TRBV15	TGTGCCACCAGCAGAGGGGCCAGTGGGGCGCAAGAGACCCAGTACTTC	CATSRGASGAQETQYF
TRBJ2-3	-	many	TRBV5-1	TGCGCCAGCAGCACTCGACAGACAGATACGCAGTATTTT	CASSTRQTDTQYF
TRBJ2-5	TRBD1	many	TRBV25-1	TGTGCCAGCAGTCCAACAGGGGGTCGAGAGACCCAGTACTTC	CASSPTGGRETQYF
TRBJ2-5	-	many	TRBV7-2	TGTGCCAGCAGCTTGGTGGAGACCCAGTACTTC	CASSLVETQYF
TRBJ1-4	-	-	TRBV5-6	TGTGCCAGCAGCTTCCGGGACCGACCTAATGAAAAACTGTTTTTT	CASSFRDRPNEKLFF
TRBJ1-2	-	few	TRBV10-3	TGTGCCATCAGTGAGTTGGCAGGGAACTATGGCTACACCTTC	CAISELAGNYGYTF
TRBJ2-3	-	-	TRBV25-1	TGTGCCAGCAGTGAGAACCGGGCAGGGTGGCAGTATTTT	CASSENRAGWQYF
TRBJ1-1	-	many	TRBV10-3	TGTGCCATTCAAGCGGGGGTGAACACTGAAGCTTTCTTT	CAIQAGVNTEAFF
TRBJ2-1	-	few	TRBV6-1	TGTGCCAGCAGTAAAGAGGGCGGGTACTACAATGAGCAGTTCTTC	CASSKEGGYYNEQFF
TRBJ2-4	TRBD2	-	TRBV28	TGTGCCAGCAGTTCATTTGCGGGAGGGGGGGCCAAAAACATTCAGTACTTC	CASSSFAGGGAKNIQYF
TRBJ1-1	-	-	TRBV5-1	TGCGCCAGCAGCTCCAAGGGGCACAGGAACACTGAAGCTTTCTTT	CASSSKGHRNTEAFF
TRBJ2-1	TRBD2	-	TRBV7-8	TGTGCCAGCAGCAGAAGACTAGCGAATACCTACAATGAGCAGTTCTTC	CASSRRLANTYNEQFF
TRBJ2-2	-	-	TRBV4-1	TGCGCCAGCAGCCAGACCCTCGTGGGCACCAAGCGGGAGCTGTTTTTT	CASSQTLVGTKRELFF
TRBJ1-6	TRBD1	-	TRBV28	TGTGCCAGCAGCTCCGGGCAGGGGGCCTCGAATTCACCCCTCCACTTT	CASSSGQGASNSPLHF
TRBJ2-5	TRBD2	many	TRBV12-3/TRBV12-4	TGTGCCAGCAGTCCTCCACGGACTAGTAAGACCCAGTACTTC	CASSPPRTSKTQYF
TRBJ1-6	-	-	TRBV28	TGTGCCAGCTGGGACTCCGGAGGTTCACCCCTCCACTTT	CASWDSGGSPLHF
TRBJ2-5	-	-	TRBV7-9	TGTGCCAGCAGCCGAGCATATGGACTTCAAGAGACCCAGTACTTC	CASSRAYGLQETQYF
TRBJ2-2	-	-	TRBV5-6	TGTGCCAGCAGCTTGATTTACACCGGGGAGCTGTTTTTT	CASSLIYTGELFF
TRBJ2-5	-	few	TRBV7-9	TGTGCCAGCAGCTTTTTAAACCAGCGGGAGACCCAGTACTTC	CASSFLNQRETQYF
TRBJ2-7	-	-	TRBV12-3/TRBV12-4	TGTGCCAGCAGTTTAGCGTCCCAATCGACCGGGACCCTGATTCCATACGAGCAGTACTTC	CASSLASQSTGTLIPYEQYF
TRBJ2-7	TRBD2	-	TRBV24-1	TGTGCCACCAGCGGGGGACCTAGCGGGAAGTACGAGCAGTACTTC	CATSGGPSGKYEQYF
TRBJ2-3	TRBD1	few	TRBV10-1	TGCGCCAGCAGCCGGCAGGGGGTATATACGCAGTATTTT	CASSRQGVYTQYF
TRBJ2-5	-	many	TRBV15	TGTACTTCTGGCGGTCATCGGAAGACCCAGTACTTC	CTSGGHRKTQYF
TRBJ1-2	-	many	TRBV5-1	TGCGCCAGCAGCTCCGGACAGCCTAACTATGGCTACACCTTC	CASSSGQPNYGYTF
TRBJ2-1	TRBD2	-	TRBV20-1	TGCAGTGCTAGAGTTCCCCCCCCTAGCGGGAGTTCAAATGAGCAGTTCTTC	CSARVPPPSGSSNEQFF
TRBJ1-1	-	many	TRBV4-1	TGCGCCAGCAGCCGTACGCTCGGACAGAAGAACACTGAAGCTTTCTTT	CASSRTLGQKNTEAFF
TRBJ2-7	TRBD1	-	TRBV6-2/TRBV6-3	TGTGCCAGCAGTACCTTGGACAGGGGCGAGCAGTACTTC	CASSTLDRGEQYF
TRBJ2-3	-	many	TRBV24-1	TGTGCCACCAGTGGCGGCTGGTCGGATACGCAGTATTTT	CATSGGWSDTQYF
TRBJ1-6	-	-	TRBV4-1	TGCGCCAGCAGCCAAGATTGCGGAGTCAGATGCGGTTCACCCCTCCACTTT	CASSQDCGVRCGSPLHF
TRBJ1-1	-	many	TRBV12-3/TRBV12-4	TGTGCCAGCAGCCAAGACAGGAAAGCTTTCTTT	CASSQDRKAFF
TRBJ2-5	-	-	TRBV7-3	TGTGCCAGCAGCTTAAAAGAGGAGGTGGGCTCCCAAGAGACCCAGTACTTC	CASSLKEEVGSQETQYF
TRBJ2-7	-	many	TRBV6-1	TGTGCCAGCAGTGAACAGGGGATGGGCTACGAGCAGTACTTC	CASSEQGMGYEQYF
TRBJ1-1	TRBD1	-	TRBV6-4	TGTGCCACCGGACCCTTCCAGACAGGGGCGGTTGGTGAAGCTTTCTTT	CATGPFQTGAVGEAFF
TRBJ1-1	TRBD1	few	TRBV27	TGTGCCAGCAGTTTATATGGACAGGGGGCTTCGGAAGCTTTCTTT	CASSLYGQGASEAFF
TRBJ2-1	-	-	TRBV5-4	TGTGCCAGCAGCTTCGCCGGCGGGGGCCGCCACAATGAGCAGTTCTTC	CASSFAGGGRHNEQFF
TRBJ2-1	TRBD1	few	TRBV11-2	TGTGCCAGCAGCTTAGATCCGACAGGGGGCTTCTACAATGAGCAGTTCTTC	CASSLDPTGGFYNEQFF